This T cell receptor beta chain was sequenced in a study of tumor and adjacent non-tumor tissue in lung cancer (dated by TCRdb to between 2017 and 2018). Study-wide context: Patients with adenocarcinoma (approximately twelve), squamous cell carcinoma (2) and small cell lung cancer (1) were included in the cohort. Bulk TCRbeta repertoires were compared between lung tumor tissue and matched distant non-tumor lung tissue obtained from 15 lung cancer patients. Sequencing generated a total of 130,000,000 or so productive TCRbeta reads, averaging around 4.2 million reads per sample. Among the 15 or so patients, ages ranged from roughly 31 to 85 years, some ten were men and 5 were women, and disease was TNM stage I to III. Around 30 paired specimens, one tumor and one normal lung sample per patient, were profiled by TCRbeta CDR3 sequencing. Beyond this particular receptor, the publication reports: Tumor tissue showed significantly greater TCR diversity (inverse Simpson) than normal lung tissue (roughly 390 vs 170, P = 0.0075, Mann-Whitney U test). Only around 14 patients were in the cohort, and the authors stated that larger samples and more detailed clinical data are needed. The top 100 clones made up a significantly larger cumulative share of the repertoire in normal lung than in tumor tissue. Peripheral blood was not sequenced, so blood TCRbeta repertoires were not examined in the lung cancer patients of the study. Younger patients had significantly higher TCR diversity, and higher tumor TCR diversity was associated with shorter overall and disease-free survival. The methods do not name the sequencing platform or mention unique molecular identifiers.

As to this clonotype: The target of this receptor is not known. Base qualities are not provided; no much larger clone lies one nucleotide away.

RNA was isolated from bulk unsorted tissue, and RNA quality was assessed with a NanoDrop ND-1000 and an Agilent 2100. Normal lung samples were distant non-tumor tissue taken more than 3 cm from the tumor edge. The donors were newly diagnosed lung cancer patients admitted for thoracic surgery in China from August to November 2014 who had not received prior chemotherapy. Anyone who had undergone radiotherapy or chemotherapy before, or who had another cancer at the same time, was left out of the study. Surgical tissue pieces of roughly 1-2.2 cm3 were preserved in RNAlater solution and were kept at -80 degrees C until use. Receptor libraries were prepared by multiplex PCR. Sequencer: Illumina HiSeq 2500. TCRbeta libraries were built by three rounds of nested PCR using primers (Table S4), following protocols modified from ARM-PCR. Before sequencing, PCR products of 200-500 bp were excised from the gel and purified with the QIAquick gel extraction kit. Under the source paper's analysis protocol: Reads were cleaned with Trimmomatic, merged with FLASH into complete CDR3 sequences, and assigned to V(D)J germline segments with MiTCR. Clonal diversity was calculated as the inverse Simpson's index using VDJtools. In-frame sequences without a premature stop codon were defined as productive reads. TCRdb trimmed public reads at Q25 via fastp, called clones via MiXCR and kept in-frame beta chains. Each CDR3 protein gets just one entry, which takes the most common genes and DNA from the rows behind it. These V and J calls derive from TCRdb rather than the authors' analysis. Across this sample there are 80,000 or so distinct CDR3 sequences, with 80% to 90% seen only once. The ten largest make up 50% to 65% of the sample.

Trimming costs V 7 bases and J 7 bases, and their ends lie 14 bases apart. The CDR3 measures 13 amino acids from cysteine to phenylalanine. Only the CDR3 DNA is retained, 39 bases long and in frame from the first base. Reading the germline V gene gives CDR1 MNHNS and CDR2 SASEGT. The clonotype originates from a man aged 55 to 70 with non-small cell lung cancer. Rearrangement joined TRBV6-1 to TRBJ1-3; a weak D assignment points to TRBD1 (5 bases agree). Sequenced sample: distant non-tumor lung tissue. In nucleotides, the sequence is TGTGCCAGCACCTCAGGGAATAGCAACACCATATATTTT. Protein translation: CASTSGNSNTIYF.